The rows below give T cell receptor beta chains drawn from one sample of a study of T cell responses to AZD1222 COVID-19 vaccine. Measured with immunoSEQ multiplex PCR; TCRdb has only the in-frame clones, and not every one. The sample lists 100,000 to 150,000 clones; roughly nine tenths were seen once. This specimen consisted of peripheral blood, obtained on day 0 of AZD1222 vaccination. These receptor sequences come from an adult in good health. CDR3s include the opening cysteine and the closing phenylalanine or tryptophan. Clone size is shown for a subset of rows, as once, few, many or a class of expanded clone.

v_call	j_call	clone_size	cdr3_aa
TRBV2	TRBJ2-7	-	CASNKGVLDSYEQYF
TRBV18	TRBJ2-7	-	CASSPKGDRNEQYF
TRBV9	TRBJ2-1	few	CASSVGSGGVNEQFF
TRBV10-3	TRBJ1-3	-	CAISDPPTGPPGNTIYF
TRBV12-3/TRBV12-4	TRBJ1-2	once	CASSPRDRDFYTF
TRBV6-5	TRBJ1-2	-	CASTGGNYGYTF
TRBV25-1	TRBJ2-7	-	CASSAPGGLYEQYF
TRBV11-2	TRBJ1-2	-	CASSPGQGTHYGYTF
TRBV7-9	TRBJ2-5	-	CASSLDETQYF
TRBV12-3/TRBV12-4	TRBJ1-5	-	CASSLRGNQPQHF
TRBV6-6	TRBJ1-4	-	CASSPSMGSGTPNEKLFF
TRBV30	TRBJ1-1	once	CAWSPLYPERAFF
TRBV2	TRBJ1-2	once	CASSEAESSYGYTF
TRBV5-5	TRBJ2-7	-	CASSLGGQGNYEQYF
TRBV28	TRBJ2-1	few	CASRGQGARYEQFF
TRBV6-5	TRBJ2-7	-	CASSYSGGSGYEQYF
TRBV27	TRBJ1-1	-	CASSRTGGPEAFF
TRBV19	TRBJ1-1	-	CASSIDRGNTEAFF
TRBV12-3/TRBV12-4	TRBJ1-6	-	CASGVGQVGPLHF
TRBV6-1	TRBJ1-4	-	CASSDGGTTNEKLFF
TRBV3-1/TRBV3-2	TRBJ1-1	-	CASSSGSLNTEAFF
TRBV19	TRBJ2-2	-	CASLPGRLGTGELFF
TRBV3-1/TRBV3-2	TRBJ1-6	-	CASSQGGTGSPLHF
TRBV7-8	TRBJ1-5	-	CASSLGGDSYQPQHF
TRBV5-8	TRBJ1-5	-	CASSLGGSGQPQHF
TRBV28	TRBJ1-4	-	CASSLAPEKLFF
TRBV12-3/TRBV12-4	TRBJ1-5	-	CASRPNSNQPQHF
TRBV11-2	TRBJ2-7	-	CASSPNSSPLYEQYF
TRBV9	TRBJ1-6	-	CASSVEGGYNSPLHF
TRBV14	TRBJ1-1	-	CASSQWGQGVTEAFF
TRBV7-3	TRBJ2-1	-	CASSSSGGAYNEQFF
TRBV2	TRBJ1-5	-	CASSQEYQPQHF
TRBV2	TRBJ2-2	-	CASSGQGPNTGELFF
TRBV27	TRBJ1-5	-	CASSLKAGESNQPQHF
TRBV28	TRBJ1-4	-	CASSLSGRGKLFF
TRBV3-1/TRBV3-2	TRBJ2-1	-	CASSQGSNNEQFF
TRBV21-1	TRBJ2-7	-	CASSKRQSYYEQYF
TRBV6-1	TRBJ2-1	-	CASSETLGPNSEQFF
TRBV21-1	TRBJ2-7	-	CASSKGNPPAYEQYF
TRBV19	TRBJ2-1	-	CASSISLTAYNEQFF
TRBV3-1/TRBV3-2	TRBJ2-7	-	CASSQENWSGRSYEQYF
TRBV28	TRBJ1-5	-	CASRRQTVQPQHF
TRBV18	TRBJ1-6	-	CASSPLQGDNSPLHF
TRBV10-3	TRBJ1-5	-	CAVSGTGYNQPQHF
TRBV6-2/TRBV6-3	TRBJ1-1	-	CASSYVWEGTEAFF
TRBV5-1	TRBJ1-1	-	CASSLTLLGTEAFF
TRBV4-1	TRBJ1-2	-	CASTTGTGASHYGYTF
TRBV11-3	TRBJ2-1	once	CASSLFSYNEQFF
TRBV5-6	TRBJ1-1	-	CASSPPTLSEAFF
TRBV6-6	TRBJ1-3	-	CASSPSGASGNTIYF